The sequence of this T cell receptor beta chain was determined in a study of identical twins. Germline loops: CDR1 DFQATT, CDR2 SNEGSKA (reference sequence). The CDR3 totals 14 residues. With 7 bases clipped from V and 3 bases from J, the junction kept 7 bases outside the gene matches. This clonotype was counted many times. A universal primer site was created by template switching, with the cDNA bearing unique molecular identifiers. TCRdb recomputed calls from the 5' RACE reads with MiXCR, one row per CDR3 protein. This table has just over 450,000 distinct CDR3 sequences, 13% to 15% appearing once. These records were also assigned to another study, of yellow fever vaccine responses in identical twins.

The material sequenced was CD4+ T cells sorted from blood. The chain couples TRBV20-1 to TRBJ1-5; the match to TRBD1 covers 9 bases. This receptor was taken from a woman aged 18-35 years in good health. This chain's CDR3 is CSVETGGVNQPQHF. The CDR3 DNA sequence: TGCAGTGTAGAAACAGGGGGCGTCAATCAGCCCCAGCATTTT.